The 32 T cell receptor beta chains given below trace back to one sample, sequenced in a study of control samples from healthy donors and cancer patients. Profiled with immunoSEQ multiplex PCR; TCRdb holds only in-frame clones, not every one. The data contain about 150,000 clones, around nine tenths of them seen just once; the ten biggest clones take up approximately 0.7%. Sequencing was done on a sample of blood. The receptors here all came from a woman aged 30 to 39 in good health.

The rearrangement links TRBV7-7 to TRBJ2-2; TRBD1 agrees at 7 bases. CDR3 length: 16 amino acids. With 5 bases clipped from V and 5 bases from J, the junction kept 11 bases outside the gene matches. Germline V CDR1 and CDR2: SSHAT, FNYEAQ (reference sequence). In DNA, the CDR3 is TGTGCCAGCAGCCCCAGTGGGACAGCCTCTACCGGGGAGCTGTTTTTT. This sequence encodes CASSPSGTASTGELFF.

This clone occurred a few times. The genes are TRBV5-6 and TRBJ2-7; D tentatively fits TRBD1 or TRBD2 (5 bases each). V was clipped by 1 base and J by 6 bases, with 20 bases between them. This CDR3 contains 16 residues. The germline gives CDR1 SGHDT, CDR2 YYEEEE. In nucleotides, the CDR3 is TGTGCCAGCAGCTTGTTGGGGGAAGGGACCCGGTCCGAGCAGTACTTC. Protein product: CASSLLGEGTRSEQYF.

The genes are TRBV10-3 and TRBJ1-1; D is unresolved. From germline, CDR1 is ENHRY and CDR2 SYGVKD. The CDR3 is made up of 12 amino acids. The V end lost 2 bases, the J end lost 7 bases, and 8 bases lay between the germline ends. CDR3 residues: CAISEPAREAFF. DNA of the CDR3: TGTGCCATCAGTGAGCCCGCCCGTGAAGCTTTCTTT.

The rearrangement joins TRBV5-1 to TRBJ2-3, with TRBD2 as a possible D gene (6 bases). The germline V gene has CDR1 SGHRS and CDR2 YFSETQ. V was shortened by 2 bases and J by 4 bases, with 11 bases between the two germline ends. The CDR3 is made up of 14 amino acids. The chain's CDR3 is CASSFGLAPDTQYF. The DNA of the CDR3 is TGCGCCAGCAGCTTCGGGCTAGCGCCAGATACGCAGTATTTT.

The rearrangement uses TRBV19 and TRBJ2-7; TRBD2 matches 8 bases. Germline loops: CDR1 LNHDA, CDR2 SQIVND (reference sequence). CDR3 length equals 14 residues. V gave up 0 bases and J gave up 6 bases; unmatched junction bases: 4. The CDR3 DNA is TGTGCCAGTAGTATAGAAGCGGGAGTCCCCGAGCAGTACTTC. This sequence encodes CASSIEAGVPEQYF.

The chain couples TRBV4-2 to TRBJ2-7; D is perhaps TRBD1 (6 bases). The V end lost 0 bases, the J end lost 6 bases, and 9 bases lay between the germline ends. CDR3 length equals 13 residues. Germline V lookup: CDR1 LGHNA, CDR2 YNFKEQ. The CDR3 is CASSQEIGGEQYF. The DNA of the CDR3 is TGTGCCAGCAGCCAAGAAATAGGGGGCGAGCAGTACTTC.

In this sample, this clone turned up once. The rearrangement uses TRBV27 and TRBJ2-7; the D gene is possibly TRBD2 (5 bases). The germline gives CDR1 MNHEY, CDR2 SMNVEV (reference sequence). This CDR3 has 13 residues. Trimming removed 6 bases at V and 0 bases at J, with 9 bases between. The CDR3 coding sequence is TGTGCCAGCAGGGGCGGGTACTCCTACGAGCAGTACTTC. Translated: CASRGGYSYEQYF.

The chain joins TRBV30 to TRBJ2-3; possible D gene TRBD2, 5 bases. Germline V gene data show CDR1 as GTSNPN and CDR2 as SVGIG (reference sequence). This CDR3 has 15 amino acids. Trimming shortened V by 1 base and J by 0 bases, and 11 bases separated the two germline ends. CDR3 residues: CAWSAVRASTDTQYF. In DNA, the CDR3 is TGTGCCTGGAGTGCCGTGCGGGCTAGCACAGATACGCAGTATTTT.

This chain uses TRBV4-2 with TRBJ1-4; 8 bases are shared with TRBD1. There are 14 residues in the CDR3. Unmatched junction bases numbered 7, after V lost 5 bases and J lost 8 bases. The V gene's germline CDR1 is LGHNA and CDR2 YNFKEQ. This CDR3 reads CASSLLRDREKLFF. For the CDR3, the DNA is TGTGCCAGCAGCTTACTCCGGGACAGGGAAAAACTGTTTTTT.

A few counts support this clone. The CDR3 here is CASHRRGRSEQYF. For the CDR3, the DNA is TGTGCCAGTCACCGCAGGGGGCGAAGCGAGCAGTACTTC. This chain connects TRBV5-8 to TRBJ2-7, with 8 positions matching TRBD1. The trim removed 8 bases at V and 6 bases at J, leaving 10 bases unmatched. Looked up from germline, CDR1 is SGHTS and CDR2 is YDEGEE. The CDR3 consists of 13 residues. Full variable domain (missing parts from reference TRBV5-8 and TRBJ2-7): EAGVTQSPTHLIKTRGQQATLRCSPISGHTSVYWYQQALGLGLQFLLWYDEGEERNRGNFPPRFSGRQFPNYSSELNVNALELEDSALYLCASHRRGRSEQYFGPGTRLTVT.

The chain uses TRBV30 and TRBJ1-2; D gene unclear. Germline lookup yields CDR1 GTSNPN and CDR2 SVGIG (reference sequence). The ends were cut back, 0 bases at V and 8 bases at J, with 7 bases in the middle. This CDR3 spans 11 amino acids. The CDR3 DNA follows: TGTGCCTGGAGTGTAAACGAGGGCTACACCTTC. This sequence encodes CAWSVNEGYTF.

V is TRBV14 and J is TRBJ2-1; D unclear. Trimming cost V 4 bases and J 9 bases, with 10 bases left between them. The CDR3 is made up of 12 amino acids. Germline V gene lookup returns CDR1 SGHDN and CDR2 FVKESK. CDR3 coding DNA: TGTGCCAGCAGCCTTGCTCCGGGTGAGCAGTTCTTC. Translated: CASSLAPGEQFF.

This clone was detected a few times. The rearrangement uses TRBV5-8 and TRBJ2-7, with D perhaps being TRBD1 or TRBD2 (5 bases each). Trimming took off 3 bases at V and 3 bases at J, with 19 bases between the two ends. There are 16 residues in the CDR3. Per the germline V gene, CDR1 is SGHTS and CDR2 is YDEGEE. The CDR3: CASSSTQGALGYEQYF. DNA for the CDR3: TGTGCCAGCAGCTCTACGCAGGGAGCCTTAGGCTACGAGCAGTACTTC.

This clone was counted once. This CDR3 reads CASSLHRGAYEQYF. The DNA for the CDR3 is TGTGCCAGCAGTTTACACAGGGGGGCCTACGAGCAGTACTTC. The chain employs TRBV27 and TRBJ2-7, with 8 bases fitting TRBD1. This CDR3 is 14 amino acids long. The V and J ends lost 2 bases and 2 bases, in that order; junction bases with no gene match: 2. The germline gives CDR1 MNHEY, CDR2 SMNVEV (reference sequence).

The genes are TRBV6-5 and TRBJ1-2; D is uncertain. CDR1 and CDR2 from the germline V gene are MNHEY and SVGAGI. V was shortened by 6 bases and J by 0 bases, with 5 bases between the two germline ends. CDR3 size: 12 residues. The CDR3 DNA reads as TGTGCCAGCAGCAATCCTAACTATGGCTACACCTTC. This encodes CASSNPNYGYTF.

This clone appeared a single time. CDR3 protein: CASSQGMVWAGYEQYF. DNA for the CDR3: TGTGCCAGCAGCCAAGGGATGGTATGGGCGGGGTACGAGCAGTACTTC. The chain combines TRBV14 with TRBJ2-7; D possibly corresponds to TRBD2 (6 bases). The CDR3 spans 16 residues. The V gene's germline CDR1 is SGHDN and CDR2 FVKESK. The V and J ends lost 1 base and 4 bases respectively, with 17 bases between them.

In regard to this clone: The junction departs from the called germline gene at one end, perhaps through a read error. This sequence joins TRBV28 and TRBJ2-1, with D uncertain. Germline CDR1 and CDR2: MDHEN and SYDVKM. The CDR3 spans 11 residues. The CDR3 sequence: CASSSYSEQFF. The CDR3 DNA is TGTGCCAGCAGTTCATACAGTGAGCAGTTCTTC. Combining the CDR3 with reference TRBV28 and TRBJ2-1 gives the whole variable domain DVKVTQSSRYLVKRTGEKVFLECVQDMDHENMFWYRQDPGLGLRLIYFSYDVKMKEKGDIPEGYSVSREKKERFSLILESASTNQTSMYLCASSSYSEQFFGPGTRLTVL.

The rearrangement links TRBV19 to TRBJ2-1; TRBD2 aligns across 9 bases. The CDR3 runs to 15 residues. V shed 5 bases and J 8 bases; nucleotides not matched to a gene: 10. Germline-derived CDR1 and CDR2 are LNHDA and SQIVND (reference sequence). CDR3 amino acids: CASSPLSGRIDEQFF. CDR3 DNA sequence: TGTGCCAGTAGTCCCCTTAGCGGGAGAATCGATGAGCAGTTCTTC.

The V call is TRBV18, the J call TRBJ1-1, with D tentatively TRBD1 (5 bases). The germline V and J ends were trimmed by 5 bases and 2 bases, with 9 bases remaining between them. There are 13 residues in the CDR3. In germline, CDR1 is KGHSH, CDR2 LQKENI. This chain's CDR3 is CASSGGRNTEAFF. The DNA of the CDR3 is TGTGCCAGCTCAGGGGGTCGCAACACTGAAGCTTTCTTT.

This clone has just one count. V and J are TRBV4-3 and TRBJ2-2; TRBD2 aligns across 11 bases. V lost 2 bases and J lost 1; bases outside the gene matches: 15. This CDR3 comprises 21 residues. CDR1 LGHNA and CDR2 YSLEER come from the germline V gene. CDR3 DNA: TGCGCCAGCAGCCAATTTCCATTCCCGGGACTAGCGGATCTGAACACCGGGGAGCTGTTTTTT. Protein sequence: CASSQFPFPGLADLNTGELFF.

This clone was observed a single time. This rearrangement joins TRBV4-2 to TRBJ2-7, with 7 bases aligning to TRBD2. Trimming at V came to 1 base and at J to 6 bases, leaving 6 bases not matched to a gene. The CDR3 runs 14 residues. CDR1 LGHNA and CDR2 YNFKEQ come from the germline V gene. CDR3 region: CASSQASGPSEQYF. In DNA form, the CDR3 reads TGTGCCAGCAGCCAAGCTAGCGGTCCCTCCGAGCAGTACTTC.

This sequence joins TRBV20-1 and TRBJ2-7; 10 bases fit TRBD2. Germline V gives CDR1 DFQATT, CDR2 SNEGSKA (reference sequence). CDR3 size: 16 residues. V lost 3 bases, J lost 3 bases, and 11 bases stayed unmatched. The CDR3 reads CSASTEREGRVYEQYF. The CDR3, as DNA: TGCAGTGCTAGTACGGAGCGGGAGGGCCGGGTCTACGAGCAGTACTTC.

The DNA for the CDR3 is TGTGCCAGCAGTCTAACCCCGGCGGGAGTAGGTGAGCAGTTCTTC. As protein: CASSLTPAGVGEQFF. This chain uses TRBV6-2 or TRBV6-3 with TRBJ2-1, with 7 bases matching TRBD2. V was pared by 5 bases and J by 9 bases, with 13 bases of the junction left unmatched. This CDR3 region has 15 residues. CDR1 is MNHEY and CDR2 is SVGEGT in the germline V gene.

The rearrangement links TRBV18 to TRBJ2-3; weak D call: TRBD2 (6 bases). The V end was cut by 0 bases, the J end by 2 bases, with 15 bases between. Looked up from germline, CDR1 is KGHSH and CDR2 is LQKENI. The CDR3 is 17 residues long. The DNA for the CDR3 is TGTGCCAGCTCACCACCGCAGTCTACGGGGGTCACAGATACGCAGTATTTT. Translation: CASSPPQSTGVTDTQYF.

This chain joins TRBV29-1 and TRBJ2-1; no firm D call. CDR3 length: 12 residues. The germline V and J ends were trimmed by 4 bases and 4 bases, with 8 bases remaining between them. Germline-derived CDR1 and CDR2 are SQVTM and ANQGSEA. CDR3 region: CSVGGNYNEQFF. The DNA of the CDR3 is TGCAGCGTTGGCGGTAATTACAATGAGCAGTTCTTC.

The chain's CDR3 is CASSSGGTPGPNEQFF. The CDR3 nucleotides read TGTGCCAGCAGTTCTGGAGGGACCCCGGGCCCCAATGAGCAGTTCTTC. The chain employs TRBV28 and TRBJ2-1; a weak D match, TRBD2 (6 bases). Deletions cut 4 bases from V and 6 bases from J, with 19 bases between. Germline values: CDR1 MDHEN, CDR2 SYDVKM. This CDR3 spans 16 amino acids.

The chain is built from TRBV5-4 and TRBJ2-4, with D possibly being TRBD2 (7 bases). V was shortened by 4 bases and J by 7 bases, with 18 bases between the two germline ends. From germline, CDR1 is SGHNT and CDR2 YYREEE (reference sequence). This CDR3 is 15 amino acids long. CDR3 residues: CASSPGASGGNIQYF. CDR3 DNA sequence: TGTGCCAGCAGCCCGGGGGCTAGCGGCGGTAACATTCAGTACTTC.

The V call is TRBV7-9, the J call TRBJ2-3; D gene ambiguous. Germline V gene lookup returns CDR1 SEHNR and CDR2 FQNEAQ (reference sequence). This CDR3 comprises 14 residues. V was clipped by 5 bases and J by 3 bases, with 12 bases between them. For the CDR3, the DNA is TGTGCCAGCAGCCGATATGGTGGTACAGATACGCAGTATTTT. Protein: CASSRYGGTDTQYF.

The chain has TRBV7-3 and TRBJ2-1; D is uncertain. Trimming cost V 5 bases and J 9 bases, with 20 bases left between them. Germline V gene sequence: CDR1 SGHTA, CDR2 FQGTGA. The CDR3 consists of 15 residues. CDR3 sequence reads: CASSRTGLPAGEQFF. The CDR3 nucleotides read TGTGCCAGCAGCCGAACCGGGCTACCCGCCGGTGAGCAGTTCTTC.

This clone was counted a few times. The V call is TRBV9, the J call TRBJ2-5; either TRBD1 or TRBD2 may supply D (5 bases each). Germline values: CDR1 SGDLS, CDR2 YYNGEE. There are 13 residues in the CDR3. Trimming left V 0 bases short and J 7 bases short, with 10 bases between. In DNA form, the CDR3 reads TGTGCCAGCAGCGTAGAAGGGGAGACGACCCAGTACTTC. The encoded protein is CASSVEGETTQYF. The full variable domain, with the rest looked up from reference TRBV9 and TRBJ2-5, is DSGVTQTPKHLITATGQRVTLRCSPRSGDLSVYWYQQSLDQGLQFLIQYYNGEERAKGNILERFSAQQFPDLHSELNLSSLELGDSALYFCASSVEGETTQYFGPGTRLLVL.

The chain combines TRBV6-2 or TRBV6-3 with TRBJ1-5, with D unclear. The CDR3 extends over 16 amino acids. Per germline, CDR1 MNHEY and CDR2 SVGEGT. V shed 2 bases and J shed 2 bases, with 13 bases lying between them. The CDR3 sequence is CASSYGSERGNQPQHF. The CDR3, as DNA: TGTGCCAGCAGTTACGGGTCCGAACGTGGCAATCAGCCCCAGCATTTT.

This chain joins TRBV4-1 and TRBJ2-5; no definite D call. Germline V CDR1 and CDR2: MGHRA, YSYEKL. Trimming stripped 4 bases from V and 5 bases from J, with 11 bases between. The CDR3 covers 13 residues. CDR3 DNA sequence: TGCGCCAGCAGCCCACGAGACCGGGAGACCCAGTACTTC. It specifies CASSPRDRETQYF.